This T cell receptor beta chain was recovered during a study of CD8 T cells in Susac syndrome. RNA in amounts of roughly 0.45 to 1 ug was reverse transcribed with random hexamers. Multiplex PCR with immunoSEQ amplified the TCR beta CDR3 across 54 Vbeta and 13 Jbeta. TCRdb redid the calling of the immunoSEQ multiplex PCR reads with MiXCR, one entry per CDR3 protein. The table lists around 270,000 distinct CDR3 sequences, around nine tenths of them singletons. The patients serving as multiple sclerosis controls were treatment-naive. They had stable or active relapsing-remitting disease and fulfilled revised McDonald criteria. FACS enriched CD8+ TEMRA cells, while bulk CD8+ and CD4+ were negatively isolated. CDR1 and CDR2 from the germline V gene are SGDLS and YYNGEE. V was clipped by 5 bases and J by 7 bases, with 19 bases between them. The CDR3 consists of 16 residues.

Specimen: CD8+ T cells from PBMCs. The rearrangement uses TRBV9 and TRBJ1-6; the D is unclear. This TCR came from a human donor with multiple sclerosis. The CDR3 DNA sequence: TGTGCCAGCAGTGCCTATGGACCGCTAAGCAATTCACCCCTCCACTTT. It yields the protein CASSAYGPLSNSPLHF.